Each of the 5 T cell receptor beta chains below was sequenced from the same sample in a study of PD-L1 blockade in urothelial cancer. Time point reported: peripheral blood 6 weeks after treatment start. Profiled with immunoSEQ multiplex PCR; TCRdb holds only in-frame clones, not every one. The data contain under 35,000 clones, nearly 90% of them singletons. The source material was PBMCs, sampled around atezolizumab (anti-PD-L1) treatment. These receptors all come from a man aged 80 or over with urothelial cancer.

CDR3 protein: CASSSLPGTGTLNTEAFF. The CDR3 nucleotides read TGTGCCAGCTCATCCCTTCCCGGGACAGGAACTTTGAACACTGAAGCTTTCTTT. The chain uses TRBV18 and TRBJ1-1; 8 nucleotides match TRBD1. Losses at the gene ends were 5 bases for V and 0 bases for J; bases not matched to a gene: 14. Germline CDR1 KGHSH, CDR2 LQKENI. The CDR3 is 18 amino acids.

The chain recombines TRBV28 with TRBJ2-2; 7 nucleotides align to TRBD2. Trimming removed 8 bases from V and 5 bases from J; junction bases left unmatched: 8. CDR3 size: 14 residues. Germline lookup yields CDR1 MDHEN and CDR2 SYDVKM. This chain's CDR3 is CASGEAGWTGELFF. Here the CDR3 DNA reads TGTGCCAGCGGTGAAGCGGGATGGACCGGGGAGCTGTTTTTT. Filled out from reference TRBV28 and TRBJ2-2, the complete variable domain reads DVKVTQSSRYLVKRTGEKVFLECVQDMDHENMFWYRQDPGLGLRLIYFSYDVKMKEKGDIPEGYSVSREKKERFSLILESASTNQTSMYLCASGEAGWTGELFFGEGSRLTVL.

The chain recombines TRBV5-1 with TRBJ2-1; weak D call: TRBD1 (5 bases). Deletions cut 0 bases from V and 3 bases from J, with 10 bases between. The CDR3 consists of 15 residues. CDR1 SGHRS and CDR2 YFSETQ come from the germline V gene. CDR3 in amino acids: CASSLGAGFYNEQFF. The CDR3 DNA sequence: TGCGCCAGCAGCTTGGGGGCAGGGTTCTACAATGAGCAGTTCTTC. The whole variable domain, filled in from reference TRBV5-1 and TRBJ2-1, reads KAGVTQTPRYLIKTRGQQVTLSCSPISGHRSVSWYQQTPGQGLQFLFEYFSETQRNKGNFPGRFSGRQFSNSRSEMNVSTLELGDSALYLCASSLGAGFYNEQFFGPGTRLTVL.

The V gene is TRBV7-2, the J gene TRBJ2-7, with TRBD2 as a possible D gene (5 bases). Germline-derived CDR1 and CDR2 are SGHTA and FQGNSA. The CDR3 is 15 residues long. The V and J ends lost 1 base and 0 bases respectively, with 10 bases between them. The DNA for the CDR3 is TGTGCCAGCAGCTTAGGAAGCGGCAGCTCCTACGAGCAGTACTTC. Residues: CASSLGSGSSYEQYF.

The chain links TRBV7-8 to TRBJ1-2; D is ambiguous. Germline-derived CDR1 and CDR2 are SGHVS and FQNEAQ. V gave up 1 base and J gave up 0 bases, with 15 bases separating them. The CDR3 spans 17 residues. Here the CDR3 reads CASSLVLRITPNYGYTF. In DNA form, the CDR3 reads TGTGCCAGCAGCTTAGTCCTGCGGATTACCCCTAACTATGGCTACACCTTC.